Presented here are 13 T cell receptor beta chains from one specimen sequenced in a study of T cells expressing NK-cell markers. Reanalyzing the 5' RACE reads, TCRdb keeps one entry per CDR3 protein, without DNA. The sample features about half a million distinct CDR3 sequences, with over 1.3% in its top ten. Sequencing was done on a sample of blood T cells: a sorted CD56 or NKG2C T cell subset, CD4+ or CD8+ T cells, or bulk PBMC T cells (not recorded which). These receptors originate from a woman between 50 and 59 years old in good health.

The chain links TRBV6-1 to TRBJ2-2; there is no DNA to check the TCRdb D call of TRBD1. The germline V gene encodes CDR1 MNHNS and CDR2 SASEGT. The CDR3 consists of 18 residues. CDR3 in amino acids: CASSRFRPVGQNTGELFF.

The genes are TRBV3-1 and TRBJ1-6. The CDR3 covers 14 residues. Germline CDR1 LGHDT, CDR2 YNNKEL (reference sequence). The CDR3: CASRKTLSDSPLHF.

The V call is TRBV29-1, the J call TRBJ1-1; TCRdb designates TRBD1, a call that cannot be tested without DNA. The germline CDR1 and CDR2 sequences are SQVTM and ANQGSEA. The CDR3 spans 14 residues. CDR3 region: CSVAPGGLYTEAFF.

The chain couples TRBV20-1 to TRBJ2-1. Per germline, CDR1 DFQATT and CDR2 SNEGSKA (reference sequence). The CDR3 consists of 15 residues. The CDR3 sequence: CSARESGGSYNEQFF.

The V call is TRBV20-1, the J call TRBJ1-5; TCRdb's assignment of TRBD1 cannot be checked, as there is no DNA. The CDR3 spans 13 residues. Germline CDR1 and CDR2: DFQATT and SNEGSKA (reference sequence). The CDR3 sequence is CSAQTGFYQPQHF.

The CDR3 spells CASSLSAGGDSYNEQFF. This chain joins TRBV5-1 and TRBJ2-1; the D call of TRBD2 rests on TCRdb alone, since no DNA is present to check it. The CDR3 sequence is 17 residues long. CDR1 and CDR2 (germline): SGHRS, YFSETQ.

The V call is TRBV25-1, the J call TRBJ1-5. The CDR3 consists of 16 residues. CDR1 MGHDK and CDR2 SYGVNS come from the germline V gene. The CDR3 loop is CASSETGSFGNQPQHF.

The chain uses TRBV24-1 and TRBJ2-1. This CDR3 contains 12 residues. Germline V CDR1 and CDR2: KGHDR, SFDVKD. The CDR3: CATSGPYNEQFF.

The chain combines TRBV3-1 with TRBJ2-1; as DNA is missing, the TRBD2 call by TCRdb cannot be tested. From germline, CDR1 is LGHDT and CDR2 YNNKEL (reference sequence). The CDR3 is made up of 20 amino acids. The CDR3 is CASSQILPLRGSLSYNEQFF.

The CDR3 sequence is CSARAPRGTSGNTIYF. This chain connects TRBV20-1 to TRBJ1-3; TCRdb picks TRBD1, but there is no DNA to check that call. The germline CDR1 and CDR2 sequences are DFQATT and SNEGSKA (reference sequence). The CDR3 contains 16 residues.

V gene TRBV29-1 combines with J gene TRBJ2-5; TCRdb picks TRBD1, but there is no DNA to check that call. CDR1 and CDR2 from the germline V gene are SQVTM and ANQGSEA. The CDR3 extends over 12 amino acids. The CDR3 loop reads CSVTGDSETQYF.

The chain uses TRBV5-1 and TRBJ2-3. Germline V gene lookup returns CDR1 SGHRS and CDR2 YFSETQ. CDR3 length equals 13 residues. This CDR3 is CASSLGDTDTQYF.

This rearrangement joins TRBV12-3 or TRBV12-4 to TRBJ2-4; TCRdb picks TRBD2, but there is no DNA to check that call. This CDR3 has 16 amino acids. The CDR3: CASTTSGSFAKNIQYF.